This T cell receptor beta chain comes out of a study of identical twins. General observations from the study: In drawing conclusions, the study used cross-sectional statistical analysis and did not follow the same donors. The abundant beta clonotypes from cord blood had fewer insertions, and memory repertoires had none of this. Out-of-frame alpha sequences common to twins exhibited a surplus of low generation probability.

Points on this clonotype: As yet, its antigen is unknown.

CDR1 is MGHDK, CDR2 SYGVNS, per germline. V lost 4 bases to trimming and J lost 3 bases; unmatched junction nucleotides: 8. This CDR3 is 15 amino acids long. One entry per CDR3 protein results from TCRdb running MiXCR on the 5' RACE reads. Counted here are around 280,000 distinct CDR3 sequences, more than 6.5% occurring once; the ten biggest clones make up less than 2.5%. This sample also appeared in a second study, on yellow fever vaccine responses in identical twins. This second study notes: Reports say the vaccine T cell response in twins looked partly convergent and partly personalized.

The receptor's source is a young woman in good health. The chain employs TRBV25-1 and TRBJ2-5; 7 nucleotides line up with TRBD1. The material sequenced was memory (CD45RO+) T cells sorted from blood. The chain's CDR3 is CASSALQGREETQYF. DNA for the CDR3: TGTGCCAGCAGTGCCTTACAGGGGCGCGAAGAGACCCAGTACTTC.